This passage covers 25 T cell receptor beta chains from one sample sequenced in a study of cytomegalovirus exposure and HLA in healthy donors. The PCR contained 60 Vbeta and 13 Jbeta primers. Here immunoSEQ multiplex PCR was the method, and the copy in TCRdb shows in-frame clones only, minus some. The table has 150,000 to 180,000 clones, around 84% seen once. The sample taken for sequencing was PBMCs. The receptors were sampled from a woman between 35 and 50 years old in good health and CMV-seropositive.

V gene TRBV27 combines with J gene TRBJ2-2; D not resolved. The CDR3 spans 12 residues. Trimming pared 3 bases from V and 5 bases from J, leaving 4 bases between. CDR1 is MNHEY, CDR2 SMNVEV, per germline (reference sequence). The CDR3 DNA is TGTGCCAGCAGTTTCTCTACCGGGGAGCTGTTTTTT. This gives the protein CASSFSTGELFF.

The rearrangement joins TRBV18 to TRBJ1-1; D perhaps matches TRBD1 (5 bases). Germline V gene sequence: CDR1 KGHSH, CDR2 LQKENI. V lost 2 bases to trimming and J lost 2 bases, with 15 bases between them. The CDR3 extends over 16 amino acids. In DNA form, the CDR3 reads TGTGCCAGCTCACCAGGGGCAGCCAACCTAAACACTGAAGCTTTCTTT. This gives the protein CASSPGAANLNTEAFF.

V is TRBV9 and J is TRBJ2-1; weak D call: TRBD2 (7 bases). In germline, CDR1 is SGDLS, CDR2 YYNGEE. Trimming removed 1 base from V and 8 bases from J, with 10 bases in between. CDR3 length: 13 residues. The DNA of the CDR3 is TGTGCCAGCAGCGTAATAGGGGGGGATGAGCAGTTCTTC. Residues: CASSVIGGDEQFF.

The chain couples TRBV5-4 to TRBJ1-4, with a possible D match to TRBD1 (5 bases). The CDR3 sequence is 16 residues long. V lost 4 bases and J lost 3, with 16 bases in between. Looked up from germline, CDR1 is SGHNT and CDR2 is YYREEE (reference sequence). CDR3 protein: CASSKTSGKANEKLFF. Written as DNA, the CDR3 is TGTGCCAGCAGCAAGACGTCAGGGAAAGCTAATGAAAAACTGTTTTTT.

The CDR3 protein is CASIVKDEQYF. The CDR3 nucleotides read TGTGCCAGTATAGTAAAAGACGAGCAGTACTTC. The rearrangement uses TRBV19 and TRBJ2-7, with D uncertain. Trimming cost V 7 bases and J 5 bases, with 9 bases left between them. The CDR3 totals 11 residues. Germline CDR1 is LNHDA and CDR2 is SQIVND (reference sequence).

V and J are TRBV30 and TRBJ2-1, with D possibly being TRBD2 (5 bases). Germline V gives CDR1 GTSNPN, CDR2 SVGIG (reference sequence). Trimming pared 2 bases from V and 0 bases from J, leaving 14 bases between. This CDR3 spans 16 amino acids. The CDR3 region is CAWSIKAGSSYNEQFF. The CDR3 nucleotides read TGTGCCTGGAGTATAAAAGCTGGGAGCTCCTACAATGAGCAGTTCTTC. Full variable domain (outside the CDR3, taken from reference TRBV30 and TRBJ2-1): SQTIHQWPATLVQPVGSPLSLECTVEGTSNPNLYWYRQAAGRGLQLLFYSVGIGQISSEVPQNLSASRPQDRQFILSSKKLLLSDSGFYLCAWSIKAGSSYNEQFFGPGTRLTVL.

DNA for the CDR3: TGTGCCAGCAGCTACGGGACAGGGGGTCTGTATGAGCAGTTCTTC. Translating it yields CASSYGTGGLYEQFF. This rearrangement joins TRBV7-9 to TRBJ2-1; TRBD1 aligns across 11 bases. The junction had 7 bases not matched to a gene; V was cut back by 4 bases and J by 8 bases. The CDR3 sequence is 15 residues long. Germline V gene data show CDR1 as SEHNR and CDR2 as FQNEAQ (reference sequence).

This chain connects TRBV14 to TRBJ2-6, with D perhaps TRBD1 (5 bases). The CDR3 covers 19 residues. V lost 2 bases and J 0 bases, leaving 17 bases between the germline ends. CDR1 and CDR2 from the germline V gene are SGHDN and FVKESK. CDR3 residues: CASSQIGWTMDSGANVLTF. The CDR3 DNA reads as TGTGCCAGCAGCCAAATTGGCTGGACAATGGACTCTGGGGCCAACGTCCTGACTTTC.

This chain joins TRBV2 and TRBJ1-5; D not resolved. Looked up from germline, CDR1 is SNHLY and CDR2 is FYNNEI. The CDR3 has 14 amino acids. Between the trimmed V and J ends, which lost 2 bases and 6 bases, there was a span of 11 bases. The CDR3 coding sequence is TGTGCCAGCAGTGAAATTGGCCAAACTCAGCCCCAGCATTTT. It specifies CASSEIGQTQPQHF.

J is TRBJ2-7 and V is TRBV12-5, with D hard to call. The CDR3 consists of 13 residues. V gave up 5 bases and J gave up 0 bases, with 8 bases separating them. The germline V gene encodes CDR1 LGHNT and CDR2 FRNRAP. CDR3 region: CASGPVSSYEQYF. The CDR3 DNA sequence: TGTGCTAGTGGTCCCGTATCCTCCTACGAGCAGTACTTC.

This clone came up once. This rearrangement joins TRBV19 to TRBJ1-2, with TRBD1 as a possible D gene (6 bases). The ends were cut back, 6 bases at V and 6 bases at J, with 14 bases in the middle. The CDR3 covers 13 residues. The germline V gene has CDR1 LNHDA and CDR2 SQIVND (reference sequence). This CDR3 reads CASSPRTVDGYTF. CDR3 bases: TGTGCCAGTAGCCCCAGGACAGTTGATGGCTACACCTTC. Full variable domain (rest looked up from reference TRBV19 and TRBJ1-2): DGGITQSPKYLFRKEGQNVTLSCEQNLNHDAMYWYRQDPGQGLRLIYYSQIVNDFQKGDIAEGYSVSREKKESFPLTVTSAQKNPTAFYLCASSPRTVDGYTFGSGTRLTVV.

CDR3 sequence reads: CATYGGGRGYTF. The CDR3 DNA reads TGTGCCACCTACGGGGGTGGTAGGGGCTACACCTTC. The chain is built from TRBV27 and TRBJ1-2; D may be TRBD1 (5 bases). Germline loops: CDR1 MNHEY, CDR2 SMNVEV (reference sequence). This CDR3 region has 12 residues. V was clipped by 10 bases and J by 8 bases, with 17 bases between them.

The chain combines TRBV19 with TRBJ2-5, with 8 nucleotides matching TRBD2. This CDR3 is 12 amino acids long. V lost 5 bases to trimming and J lost 4 bases; unmatched junction nucleotides: 0. CDR1 and CDR2 from the germline V gene are LNHDA and SQIVND (reference sequence). The CDR3 DNA reads as TGTGCCAGTAGTCGGGGGGGAGAGACCCAGTACTTC. Translated, it gives CASSRGGETQYF.

V and J are TRBV28 and TRBJ1-2; D is perhaps TRBD1 (6 bases). The germline V and J ends were trimmed by 5 bases and 0 bases, with 10 bases remaining between them. This CDR3 has 14 amino acids. CDR1 and CDR2 (germline): MDHEN, SYDVKM. DNA for the CDR3: TGTGCCAGCAGTGGGACATTAGCTAACTATGGCTACACCTTC. It is translated as CASSGTLANYGYTF.

This rearrangement joins TRBV11-1 to TRBJ2-5, with a tentative D call TRBD2 (5 bases). The CDR3 loop spans 15 amino acids. Germline V lookup: CDR1 SGHAT, CDR2 FQDESV (reference sequence). The ends were cut back, 2 bases at V and 5 bases at J, with 15 bases in the middle. The CDR3 sequence: CASSLSEGFVETQYF. Written as DNA, the CDR3 is TGTGCCAGCAGCTTAAGTGAGGGTTTCGTGGAGACCCAGTACTTC.

The chain joins TRBV29-1 to TRBJ2-7, with D perhaps matching TRBD1 (6 bases). Trimming removed 7 bases at V and 2 bases at J, with 21 bases between. The CDR3 is 15 amino acids. The germline CDR1 and CDR2 sequences are SQVTM and ANQGSEA. The CDR3 sequence is CSAGAGTRNPYEQYF. The CDR3 nucleotides read TGCAGCGCAGGGGCCGGGACAAGGAATCCCTACGAGCAGTACTTC.

V and J are TRBV2 and TRBJ2-4; 9 bases are a match to TRBD1. This CDR3 has 14 residues. Germline-derived CDR1 and CDR2 are SNHLY and FYNNEI. The ends lost 8 bases at V and 6 bases at J; junction bases unmatched: 8. CDR3 nucleotides: TGTGCCAGCGAGATCGGACAGGGGTTAAACATTCAGTACTTC. The encoded protein is CASEIGQGLNIQYF.

In DNA form, the CDR3 reads TGCGCCAGCAGCCAGGCCAGCGGGAGCGTACAAGAGACCCAGTACTTC. Its protein product is CASSQASGSVQETQYF. The chain combines TRBV4-1 with TRBJ2-5; 8 nucleotides agree with TRBD2. The junction had 8 bases not matched to a gene; V was cut back by 3 bases and J by 2 bases. This CDR3 is 16 amino acids long. Germline CDR1 and CDR2: MGHRA and YSYEKL.

The genes are TRBV9 and TRBJ1-1; TRBD1 is a possible D gene (5 bases). V was clipped by 4 bases and J by 4 bases, with 14 bases between them. This CDR3 region has 14 residues. Per germline, CDR1 SGDLS and CDR2 YYNGEE. The CDR3: CASSSSGVGTEAFF. The CDR3 DNA sequence: TGTGCCAGCAGCTCCTCGGGGGTGGGCACTGAAGCTTTCTTT. Variable domain in full (rest from reference TRBV9 and TRBJ1-1): DSGVTQTPKHLITATGQRVTLRCSPRSGDLSVYWYQQSLDQGLQFLIQYYNGEERAKGNILERFSAQQFPDLHSELNLSSLELGDSALYFCASSSSGVGTEAFFGQGTRLTVV.

The genes are TRBV2 and TRBJ1-2; unclear D gene. Germline values: CDR1 SNHLY, CDR2 FYNNEI. CDR3 size: 11 residues. Trimming removed 8 bases at V and 3 bases at J, with 7 bases between. The CDR3 DNA reads TGTGCCAGCCCGGGAGACTATGGCTACACCTTC. Amino acid sequence: CASPGDYGYTF. Full variable domain (rest looked up from reference TRBV2 and TRBJ1-2): EPEVTQTPSHQVTQMGQEVILRCVPISNHLYFYWYRQILGQKVEFLVSFYNNEISEKSEIFDDQFSVERPDGSNFTLKIRSTKLEDSAMYFCASPGDYGYTFGSGTRLTVV.

The rearrangement joins TRBV5-1 to TRBJ2-1; D unclear. The CDR3 has 16 residues. Germline V gene data show CDR1 as SGHRS and CDR2 as YFSETQ. V was clipped by 7 bases and J by 1 base, with 18 bases between them. The CDR3 DNA sequence: TGCGCCAGCGGCAGTGGCGGTCAGCCTTCCTACAATGAGCAGTTCTTC. It yields the protein CASGSGGQPSYNEQFF.

This chain joins TRBV19 and TRBJ1-5; TRBD1 is a possible D gene (5 bases). Germline assignment: CDR1 LNHDA and CDR2 SQIVND (reference sequence). Trimming pared 3 bases from V and 1 base from J, leaving 19 bases between. The CDR3 totals 18 residues. CDR3 region: CASSMFGGRVGSNQPQHF. The CDR3 DNA sequence: TGTGCCAGTAGTATGTTTGGGGGGAGGGTTGGGAGCAATCAGCCCCAGCATTTT.

The J gene is TRBJ2-2, the V gene TRBV11-1; the match to TRBD2 covers 8 bases. The J segment lost 9 bases and the V segment lost 5 bases, leaving 5 bases of the junction unmatched. This CDR3 is built from 13 residues. The germline V gene encodes CDR1 SGHAT and CDR2 FQDESV (reference sequence). CDR3 DNA sequence: TGTGCCAGCAGCCCACGACTAGCGAGGGAGCTGTTTTTT. Encoded protein: CASSPRLARELFF.

The chain joins TRBV5-1 to TRBJ2-2, with D perhaps matching TRBD1 (6 bases). CDR3 length equals 15 residues. V was cut by 2 bases and J by 4 bases, with 12 bases left in between. The germline V gene has CDR1 SGHRS and CDR2 YFSETQ. CDR3 loop: CASSFGDIFTGELFF. The CDR3 DNA follows: TGCGCCAGCAGCTTTGGGGACATCTTCACCGGGGAGCTGTTTTTT.

This clone was recorded a few times. The chain links TRBV5-1 to TRBJ2-3, with D maybe TRBD2 (5 bases). Trimming pared 0 bases from V and 2 bases from J, leaving 16 bases between. Looked up from germline, CDR1 is SGHRS and CDR2 is YFSETQ. The CDR3 is 17 residues long. The CDR3 DNA reads as TGCGCCAGCAGCTTGGGACTAATCAACGGACCCACAGATACGCAGTATTTT. Protein product: CASSLGLINGPTDTQYF.